The 22 T cell receptor beta chains below were found in one sample sequenced in a study of T-cell reconstitution after alpha-beta-depleted transplantation in children. As it was prepared, the TCRbeta library received unique molecular identifiers. MiXCR, applied by TCRdb to the PCR reads, yields one record per CDR3 protein. The table records roughly 250,000 distinct CDR3 sequences, approximately 8% of them present only once. The starting material was PBMCs, mostly from graft donor cells, obtained 180 days after TCRalphabeta/CD19-depleted stem cell transplant. These receptors were taken from a male patient under 18 who had a stem cell transplant for acute lymphoblastic leukemia, so the T cells may come from the graft donor.

The sample holds many counts of this clonotype. This chain connects TRBV2 to TRBJ2-3; 9 bases are a match to TRBD1. There are 13 residues in the CDR3. From germline, CDR1 is SNHLY and CDR2 FYNNEI. The V segment lost 7 bases and the J segment 7 bases; nucleotides outside the gene matches: 6. This CDR3 reads CASTGQGFHTQYF. CDR3 sequence (DNA): TGTGCCAGCACGGGACAGGGTTTCCATACGCAGTATTTT.

About this clonotype: A much larger clone lies one base from this, so it may be a read error. This chain connects TRBV4-1 to TRBJ2-7; the match to TRBD1 covers 10 bases. CDR1 is MGHRA, CDR2 YSYEKL, per germline. This CDR3 region has 15 residues. CDR3 sequence reads: CSSSARDRGSYEQYF. In DNA form, the CDR3 reads TGCTCCAGCAGCGCCCGGGACAGGGGCTCCTACGAGCAGTACTTC.

There are many counts of this clonotype. The J gene is TRBJ1-6, the V gene TRBV28; D remains ambiguous. V was clipped by 8 bases and J by 11 bases, with 4 bases between them. CDR1 MDHEN and CDR2 SYDVKM come from the germline V gene. CDR3 length: 9 residues. CDR3: CASGAPLHF. DNA of the CDR3: TGTGCCAGCGGGGCACCCCTCCACTTT.

This clonotype was detected ten times or more. J is TRBJ1-5 and V is TRBV7-8; D is perhaps TRBD1 (5 bases). Trimming stripped 1 base from V and 7 bases from J, with 11 bases between. CDR1 and CDR2 from the germline V gene are SGHVS and FQNEAQ. The CDR3 runs 14 residues. The CDR3 loop reads CASSLEGGVQPQHF. Here the CDR3 DNA reads TGTGCCAGCAGCTTAGAGGGAGGGGTACAGCCCCAGCATTTT.

This clonotype was counted many times. This chain connects TRBV5-1 to TRBJ2-1; TRBD2 matches 14 bases. This CDR3 spans 19 amino acids. The V segment lost 5 bases and the J segment 4 bases; nucleotides outside the gene matches: 14. In germline, CDR1 is SGHRS, CDR2 YFSETQ. The CDR3 spells CASSIGDRTSGRFYNEQFF. DNA for the CDR3: TGCGCCAGCAGTATAGGGGATCGGACTAGCGGGAGGTTTTACAATGAGCAGTTCTTC.

This clonotype was recorded many times. The V and J genes are TRBV12-3 or TRBV12-4 and TRBJ2-7, with a tentative D call TRBD2 (7 bases). V dropped 3 bases and J dropped 6 bases, with 15 bases sitting between them. The CDR3 has 14 residues. CDR3 residues: CASSFEGGAFEQYF. CDR3 in DNA: TGTGCCAGCAGTTTTGAAGGGGGGGCTTTCGAGCAGTACTTC.

This clonotype appeared many times. This chain uses TRBV20-1 with TRBJ2-7; D perhaps matches TRBD2 (6 bases). CDR1 is DFQATT, CDR2 SNEGSKA, per germline (reference sequence). Trimming took off 4 bases at V and 6 bases at J, with 19 bases between the two ends. The CDR3 totals 14 residues. The CDR3 spells CSANNPPLAREQYF. CDR3 nucleotides: TGCAGTGCTAATAATCCTCCCCTAGCGCGCGAGCAGTACTTC.

The table lists this clonotype with many counts. This chain connects TRBV5-1 to TRBJ2-7; TRBD1 matches at 9 bases. This CDR3 comprises 15 residues. Per the germline V gene, CDR1 is SGHRS and CDR2 is YFSETQ. The J segment lost 5 bases and the V segment lost 0 bases, leaving 6 bases of the junction unmatched. CDR3 nucleotide sequence: TGCGCCAGCAGCTTGGTCTGGACAGGGGTGCACGAGCAGTACTTC. Its translation is CASSLVWTGVHEQYF.

V gene TRBV6-2 or TRBV6-3 combines with J gene TRBJ2-7; tentative D call: TRBD1 (5 bases). V was trimmed by 0 bases and J by 3 bases, leaving 9 bases between them. Per germline, CDR1 MNHEY and CDR2 SVGEGT. The CDR3 extends over 14 amino acids. The CDR3 region is CASSYSITGYEQYF. The CDR3 region has the DNA TGTGCCAGCAGTTACTCGATAACAGGCTACGAGCAGTACTTC.

This clonotype was counted at least ten times. The chain employs TRBV6-5 and TRBJ2-5; the D gene is possibly TRBD2 (6 bases). The germline V gene encodes CDR1 MNHEY and CDR2 SVGAGI. V lost 0 bases to trimming and J lost 7 bases, with 15 bases between them. The CDR3 has 15 amino acids. CDR3 amino acids: CASSYSPGVGGTQYF. The CDR3 DNA reads as TGTGCCAGCAGTTACTCTCCGGGGGTCGGGGGGACCCAGTACTTC.

This clonotype was counted many times. J is TRBJ2-5 and V is TRBV19; no clear D. The CDR3 is made up of 13 amino acids. Trimming took off 3 bases at V and 5 bases at J, with 10 bases between the two ends. Germline loops: CDR1 LNHDA, CDR2 SQIVND (reference sequence). As DNA, the CDR3 is TGTGCCAGTAGTATTAACCGGGCGGAGACCCAGTACTTC. Amino acids: CASSINRAETQYF.

This clonotype was picked up many times. The chain combines TRBV4-3 with TRBJ1-1; D is ambiguous. The germline V and J ends were trimmed by 1 base and 3 bases, with 6 bases remaining between them. The germline V gene has CDR1 LGHNA and CDR2 YSLEER. This CDR3 contains 13 residues. This CDR3 reads CASSQVGYTEAFF. Here the CDR3 DNA reads TGCGCCAGCAGCCAAGTAGGGTACACTGAAGCTTTCTTT.

As regards this clonotype: A much larger clone differs by one base, so this may be a read error. J is TRBJ2-7 and V is TRBV28, with D possibly being TRBD2 (6 bases). Germline CDR1 is MDHEN and CDR2 is SYDVKM. V lost 7 bases, J lost 9 bases, and 16 bases lay in between. The length of the CDR3 is 12 residues. The CDR3 reads CASNTGTLGQYF. DNA of the CDR3: TGTGCCAGCAATACTGGGACTCTCGGGCAGTACTTC. The complete variable domain, with remaining parts taken from reference TRBV28 and TRBJ2-7, reads DVKVTQSSRYLVKRTGEKVFLECVQDMDHENMFWYRQDPGLGLRLIYFSYDVKMKEKGDIPEGYSVSREKKERFSLILESASTNQTSMYLCASNTGTLGQYFGPGTRLTVT.

The rearrangement joins TRBV19 to TRBJ2-1; 9 nucleotides align to TRBD2. Trimming removed 3 bases from V and 0 bases from J; junction bases left unmatched: 3. CDR1 is LNHDA, CDR2 SQIVND, per germline (reference sequence). CDR3 length: 16 amino acids. The CDR3 nucleotides read TGTGCCAGTAGTATGATAGCGGGGGCCTCCTACAATGAGCAGTTCTTC. Its protein is CASSMIAGASYNEQFF.

This clonotype came up a few times. The chain uses TRBV20-1 and TRBJ1-5; D possibly corresponds to TRBD1 (6 bases). CDR1 DFQATT and CDR2 SNEGSKA come from the germline V gene (reference sequence). The CDR3 sequence is 12 residues long. Trimming cost V 6 bases and J 6 bases, with 12 bases left between them. The CDR3 nucleotides are TGCAGTGCAAGGAGGGGGAGTCAGCCCCAGCATTTT. It yields the protein CSARRGSQPQHF.

The table lists this clonotype with many counts. The J gene is TRBJ2-7, the V gene TRBV4-1; 11 bases agree with TRBD1. V lost 0 bases and J lost 3; bases outside the gene matches: 4. The CDR3 covers 16 residues. The germline V gene has CDR1 MGHRA and CDR2 YSYEKL. DNA of the CDR3: TGCGCCAGCAGCCAAGAACCCGGGACAGGGGGCTACGAGCAGTACTTC. Translating it yields CASSQEPGTGGYEQYF.

At least ten counts were recorded for this clonotype. The chain is built from TRBV14 and TRBJ2-1; 7 bases are a match to TRBD2. The CDR3 length is 17 residues. V lost 0 bases and J lost 4; bases outside the gene matches: 9. Germline CDR1 and CDR2: SGHDN and FVKESK. The CDR3 nucleotides read TGTGCCAGCAGCCAAGATCGAGTCCTAGCGGCTTACAATGAGCAGTTCTTC. This gives the protein CASSQDRVLAAYNEQFF.

This clonotype was counted at least ten times. The chain joins TRBV12-3 or TRBV12-4 to TRBJ2-3; D unclear. CDR3 length: 13 amino acids. Trimming pared 1 base from V and 11 bases from J, leaving 13 bases between. CDR3 region: CASSLESYQKQYF. In nucleotides, the CDR3 is TGTGCCAGCAGTTTAGAGTCCTATCAAAAGCAGTATTTT.

This clonotype showed up many times. The chain links TRBV14 to TRBJ2-3; D remains ambiguous. The V end was cut by 6 bases, the J end by 4 bases, with 14 bases between. Germline V gene lookup returns CDR1 SGHDN and CDR2 FVKESK. The CDR3 has 14 residues. The CDR3 nucleotides read TGTGCCAGCAGTCGACTCCTACAAGCAGATACGCAGTATTTT. Amino acid sequence: CASSRLLQADTQYF.

In this sample, this clonotype turned up many times. The chain joins TRBV3-1 to TRBJ2-7; unclear D gene. Between the trimmed V and J ends, which lost 3 bases and 6 bases, there was a span of 6 bases. The germline V gene has CDR1 LGHDT and CDR2 YNNKEL (reference sequence). The CDR3 contains 11 residues. The CDR3 DNA reads TGTGCCAGCAGCCAGTCTGGCGAGCAGTACTTC. Amino acid sequence: CASSQSGEQYF.

V gene TRBV18 combines with J gene TRBJ2-1; 7 bases fit TRBD2. Germline V gene sequence: CDR1 KGHSH, CDR2 LQKENI. The V segment lost 3 bases and the J segment 0 bases; nucleotides outside the gene matches: 5. The CDR3 is 16 residues long. DNA of the CDR3: TGTGCCAGCTCACCCGTAGCGGGTAGCTCCTACAATGAGCAGTTCTTC. Amino acid sequence: CASSPVAGSSYNEQFF.

This clonotype occurred many times. The chain recombines TRBV9 with TRBJ2-1; no clear D. Trimming took off 0 bases at V and 5 bases at J, with 3 bases between the two ends. Germline V gene lookup returns CDR1 SGDLS and CDR2 YYNGEE. This CDR3 has 12 amino acids. CDR3 nucleotide sequence: TGTGCCAGCAGCGTAGCCGACAATGAGCAGTTCTTC. Protein: CASSVADNEQFF.